The clone carrying this T cell receptor beta chain was observed a handful of times. The antigen remains undetermined. This specimen belongs to a study of vaccination and CD4 T cells after COVID-19. In the study overall: SARS-CoV-2 positivity in convalescent patients was established by nasal swab PCR; under ten had mild and one severe disease.

Broader study findings: It was found that, in convalescent patients, 304 of 307 vaccine-specific clones were spike mono-reactive.

Time point meaning: late sampling 161 to 241 days after vaccination in a few convalescent patients. Noted treatment: approximately nine-day PBMC culture with coronavirus spike peptide pools or control peptides (ViraFEST assay). ViraFEST relied on peptide pools to expand antigen-specific T cells; the TCRs were sequenced afterward. The CDR3 has 15 amino acids. Trimming cost V 6 bases and J 2 bases; bases outside gene matches: 7. Looked up from germline, CDR1 is SGHVS and CDR2 is FNYEAQ. Cultured CD4+ T-cell DNA underwent Oncomine TCR Beta short-read sequencing. TCRdb ran MiXCR on the PCR reads and lists one entry per CDR3 protein. The sample carries around 25,000 distinct CDR3 sequences, 28% recorded once.

This TCR was recovered from a human donor who had recovered from COVID-19. Sequenced material: CD4+ T cells from blood, cultured in vitro, taken about 7 months after SARS-CoV-2 vaccination. The rearrangement uses TRBV7-6 and TRBJ2-7; 10 bases line up with TRBD1. The CDR3: CASSWTGGSTYEQYF. In DNA, the CDR3 is TGTGCCAGCAGTTGGACAGGGGGAAGTACCTACGAGCAGTACTTC.